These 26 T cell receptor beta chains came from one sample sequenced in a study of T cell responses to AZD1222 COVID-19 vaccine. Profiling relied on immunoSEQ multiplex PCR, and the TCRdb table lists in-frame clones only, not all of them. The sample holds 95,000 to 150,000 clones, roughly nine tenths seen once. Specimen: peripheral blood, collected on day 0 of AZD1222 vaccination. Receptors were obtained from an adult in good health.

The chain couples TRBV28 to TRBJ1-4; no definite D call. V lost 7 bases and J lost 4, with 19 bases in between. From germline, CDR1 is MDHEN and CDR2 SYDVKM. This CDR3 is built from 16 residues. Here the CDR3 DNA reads TGTGCCAGCAAAACGCCCCTCGGGAGATATAATGAAAAACTGTTTTTT. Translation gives CASKTPLGRYNEKLFF.

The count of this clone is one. The CDR3 reads CSASYIGGWETQYF. CDR3 DNA sequence: TGCAGTGCTAGTTATATAGGGGGTTGGGAGACCCAGTACTTC. The chain couples TRBV20-1 to TRBJ2-5, with D possibly being TRBD1 (6 bases). The V end lost 3 bases, the J end lost 5 bases, and 16 bases lay between the germline ends. CDR3 length: 14 residues. The germline V gene encodes CDR1 DFQATT and CDR2 SNEGSKA (reference sequence).

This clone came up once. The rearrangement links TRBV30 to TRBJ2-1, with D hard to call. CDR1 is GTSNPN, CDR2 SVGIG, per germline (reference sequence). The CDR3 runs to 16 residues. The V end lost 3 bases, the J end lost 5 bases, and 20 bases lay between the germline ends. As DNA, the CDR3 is TGTGCCTGGAGGCGGATGACTTGGGTGATGAACAATGAGCAGTTCTTC. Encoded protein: CAWRRMTWVMNNEQFF.

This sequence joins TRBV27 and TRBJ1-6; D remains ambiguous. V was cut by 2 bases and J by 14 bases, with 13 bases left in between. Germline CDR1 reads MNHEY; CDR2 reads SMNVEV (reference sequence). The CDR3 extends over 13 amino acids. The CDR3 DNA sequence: TGTGCCAGCAGTTTAAGTTTCAGTATGGCCCTCCACTTT. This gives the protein CASSLSFSMALHF.

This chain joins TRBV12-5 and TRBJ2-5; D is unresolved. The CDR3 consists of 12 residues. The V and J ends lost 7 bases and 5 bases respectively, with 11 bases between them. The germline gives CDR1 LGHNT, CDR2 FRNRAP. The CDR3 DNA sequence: TGTGCTAGTGCCTTATACGGGGAGACCCAGTACTTC. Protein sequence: CASALYGETQYF.

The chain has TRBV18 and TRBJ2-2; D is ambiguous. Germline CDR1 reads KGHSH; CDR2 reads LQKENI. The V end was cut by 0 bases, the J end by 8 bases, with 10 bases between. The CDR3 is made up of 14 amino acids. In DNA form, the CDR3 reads TGTGCCAGCTCACCACCGGCTCAAGGGGGGGAGCTGTTTTTT. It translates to CASSPPAQGGELFF.

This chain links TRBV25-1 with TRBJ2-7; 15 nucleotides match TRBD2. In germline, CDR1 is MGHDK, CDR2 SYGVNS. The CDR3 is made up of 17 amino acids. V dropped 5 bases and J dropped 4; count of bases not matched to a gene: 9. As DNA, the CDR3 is TGTGCCAGCAGTACCAGTACCGGGACTAGCGGGAGGTACGAGCAGTACTTC. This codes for CASSTSTGTSGRYEQYF.

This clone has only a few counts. The CDR3, as DNA: TGCGCCAGCAGCCAAGCTCTCGCAGGGGGCTTTAGCAATCAGCCCCAGCATTTT. Its protein is CASSQALAGGFSNQPQHF. The chain has TRBV4-1 and TRBJ1-5; 8 nucleotides match TRBD1. Germline trimming cut 1 base from V and 0 bases from J; bases unmatched to any gene: 8. CDR3 length: 18 amino acids. Germline V lookup: CDR1 MGHRA, CDR2 YSYEKL.

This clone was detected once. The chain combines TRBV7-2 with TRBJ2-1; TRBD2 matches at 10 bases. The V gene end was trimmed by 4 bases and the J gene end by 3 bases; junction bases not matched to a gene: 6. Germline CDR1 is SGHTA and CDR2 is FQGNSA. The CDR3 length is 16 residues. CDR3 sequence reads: CASSSWTSGFYNEQFF. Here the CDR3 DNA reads TGTGCCAGCAGCTCCTGGACTAGCGGCTTCTACAATGAGCAGTTCTTC. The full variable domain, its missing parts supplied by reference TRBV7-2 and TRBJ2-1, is GAGVSQSPSNKVTEKGKDVELRCDPISGHTALYWYRQSLGQGLEFLIYFQGNSAPDKSGLPSDRFSAERTGGSVSTLTIQRTQQEDSAVYLCASSSWTSGFYNEQFFGPGTRLTVL.

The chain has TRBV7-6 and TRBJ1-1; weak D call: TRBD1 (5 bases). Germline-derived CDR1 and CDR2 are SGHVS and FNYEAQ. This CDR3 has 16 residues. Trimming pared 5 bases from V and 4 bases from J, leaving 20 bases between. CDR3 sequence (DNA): TGTGCCAGCAGCCAAATCAGCGGGGCGCAGGGCACTGAAGCTTTCTTT. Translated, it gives CASSQISGAQGTEAFF.

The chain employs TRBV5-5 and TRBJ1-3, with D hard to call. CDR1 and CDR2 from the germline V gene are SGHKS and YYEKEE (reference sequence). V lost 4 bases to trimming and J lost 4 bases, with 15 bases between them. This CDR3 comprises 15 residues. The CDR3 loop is CASSRNAGAGNTIYF. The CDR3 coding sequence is TGTGCCAGCAGCCGAAATGCCGGAGCCGGAAACACCATATATTTT.

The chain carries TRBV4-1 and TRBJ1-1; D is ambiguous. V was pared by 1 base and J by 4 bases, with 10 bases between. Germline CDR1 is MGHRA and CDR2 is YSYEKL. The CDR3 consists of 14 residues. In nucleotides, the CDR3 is TGCGCCAGCAGCCAAGGGGTCCAGTCCACTGAAGCTTTCTTT. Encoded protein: CASSQGVQSTEAFF.

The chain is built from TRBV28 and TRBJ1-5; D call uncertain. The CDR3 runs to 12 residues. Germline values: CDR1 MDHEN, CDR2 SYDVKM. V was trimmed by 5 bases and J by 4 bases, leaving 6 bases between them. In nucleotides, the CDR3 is TGTGCCAGCAGTATGATAAATCAGCCCCAGCATTTT. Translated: CASSMINQPQHF.

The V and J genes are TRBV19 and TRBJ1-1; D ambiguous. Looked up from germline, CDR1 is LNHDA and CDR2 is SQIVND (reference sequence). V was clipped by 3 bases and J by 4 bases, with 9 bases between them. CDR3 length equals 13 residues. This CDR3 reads CASSIDTGTEAFF. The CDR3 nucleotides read TGTGCCAGTAGTATTGACACGGGCACTGAAGCTTTCTTT.

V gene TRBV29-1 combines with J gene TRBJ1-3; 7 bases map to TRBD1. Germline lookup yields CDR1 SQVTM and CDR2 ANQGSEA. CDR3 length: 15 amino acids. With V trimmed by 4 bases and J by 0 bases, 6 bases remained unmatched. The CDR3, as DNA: TGCAGCGTTGTGGCAGGGGGGGCCTCTGGAAACACCATATATTTT. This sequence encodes CSVVAGGASGNTIYF.

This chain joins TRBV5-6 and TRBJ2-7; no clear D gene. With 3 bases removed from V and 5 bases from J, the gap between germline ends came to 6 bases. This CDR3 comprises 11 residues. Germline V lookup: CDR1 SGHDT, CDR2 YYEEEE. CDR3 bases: TGTGCCAGCAGCTGGAGAGACGAGCAGTACTTC. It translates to CASSWRDEQYF.

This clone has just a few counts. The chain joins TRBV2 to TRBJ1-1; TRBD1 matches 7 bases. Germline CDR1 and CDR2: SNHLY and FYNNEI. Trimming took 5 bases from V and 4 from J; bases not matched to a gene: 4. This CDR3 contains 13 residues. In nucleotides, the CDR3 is TGTGCCAGCAGTTCACAGGGGAGCACTGAAGCTTTCTTT. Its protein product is CASSSQGSTEAFF.

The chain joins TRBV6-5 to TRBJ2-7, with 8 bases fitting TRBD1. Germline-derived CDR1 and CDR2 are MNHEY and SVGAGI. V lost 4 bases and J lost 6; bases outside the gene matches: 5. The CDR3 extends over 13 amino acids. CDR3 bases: TGTGCCAGCAGTTTGAGCAGGGGGCTCGAGCAGTACTTC. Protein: CASSLSRGLEQYF.

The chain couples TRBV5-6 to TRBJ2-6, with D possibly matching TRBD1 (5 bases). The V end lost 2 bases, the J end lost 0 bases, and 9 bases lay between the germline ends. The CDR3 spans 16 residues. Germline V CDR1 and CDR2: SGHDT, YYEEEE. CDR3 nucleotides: TGTGCCAGCAGCTTCCAGGGCCCCTCTGGGGCCAACGTCCTGACTTTC. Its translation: CASSFQGPSGANVLTF. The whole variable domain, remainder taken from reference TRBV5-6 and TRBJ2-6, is DAGVTQSPTHLIKTRGQQVTLRCSPKSGHDTVSWYQQALGQGPQFIFQYYEEEERQRGNFPDRFSGHQFPNYSSELNVNALLLGDSALYLCASSFQGPSGANVLTFGAGSRLTVL.

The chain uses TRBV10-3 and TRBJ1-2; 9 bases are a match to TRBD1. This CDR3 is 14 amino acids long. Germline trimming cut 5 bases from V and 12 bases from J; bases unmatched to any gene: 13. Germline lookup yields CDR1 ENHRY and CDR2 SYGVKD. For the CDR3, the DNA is TGTGCCATCAGTTCACACCGGGACAGGGCAACGGACACCTTC. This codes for CAISSHRDRATDTF.

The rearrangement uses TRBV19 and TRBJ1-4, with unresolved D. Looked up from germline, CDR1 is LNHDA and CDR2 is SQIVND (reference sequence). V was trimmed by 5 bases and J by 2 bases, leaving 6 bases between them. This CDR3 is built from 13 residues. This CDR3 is CASSQRTNEKLFF. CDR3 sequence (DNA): TGTGCCAGTAGTCAAAGGACTAATGAAAAACTGTTTTTT.

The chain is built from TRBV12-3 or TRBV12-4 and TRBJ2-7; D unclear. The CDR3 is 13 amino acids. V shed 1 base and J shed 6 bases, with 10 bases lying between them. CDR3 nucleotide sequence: TGTGCCAGCAGTTTAGTCGCCGGTGGCGAGCAGTACTTC. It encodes CASSLVAGGEQYF.

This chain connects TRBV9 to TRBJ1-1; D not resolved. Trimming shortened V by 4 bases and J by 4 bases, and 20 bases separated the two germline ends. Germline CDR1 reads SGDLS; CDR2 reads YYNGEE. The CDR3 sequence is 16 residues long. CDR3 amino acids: CASSPHRTPRGTEAFF. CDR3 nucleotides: TGTGCCAGCAGCCCTCATCGGACCCCCCGGGGCACTGAAGCTTTCTTT.

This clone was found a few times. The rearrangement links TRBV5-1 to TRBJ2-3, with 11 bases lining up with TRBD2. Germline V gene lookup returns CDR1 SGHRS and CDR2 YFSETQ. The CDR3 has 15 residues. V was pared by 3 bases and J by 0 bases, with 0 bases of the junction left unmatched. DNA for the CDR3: TGCGCCAGCAGCTGGACTAGCGGGAGCACAGATACGCAGTATTTT. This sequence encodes CASSWTSGSTDTQYF.

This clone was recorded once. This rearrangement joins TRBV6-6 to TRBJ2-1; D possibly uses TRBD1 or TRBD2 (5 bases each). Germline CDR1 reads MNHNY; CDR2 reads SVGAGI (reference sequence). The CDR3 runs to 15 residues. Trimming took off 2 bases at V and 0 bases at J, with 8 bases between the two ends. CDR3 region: CASSYGGASYNEQFF. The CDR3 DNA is TGTGCCAGCAGTTACGGGGGAGCCTCCTACAATGAGCAGTTCTTC.

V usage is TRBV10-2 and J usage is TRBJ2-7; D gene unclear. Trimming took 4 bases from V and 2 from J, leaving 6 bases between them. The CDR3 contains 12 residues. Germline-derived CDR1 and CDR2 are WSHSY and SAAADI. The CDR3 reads CASSGGAYEQYF. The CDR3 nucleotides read TGCGCCAGCAGTGGCGGAGCCTACGAGCAGTACTTC.